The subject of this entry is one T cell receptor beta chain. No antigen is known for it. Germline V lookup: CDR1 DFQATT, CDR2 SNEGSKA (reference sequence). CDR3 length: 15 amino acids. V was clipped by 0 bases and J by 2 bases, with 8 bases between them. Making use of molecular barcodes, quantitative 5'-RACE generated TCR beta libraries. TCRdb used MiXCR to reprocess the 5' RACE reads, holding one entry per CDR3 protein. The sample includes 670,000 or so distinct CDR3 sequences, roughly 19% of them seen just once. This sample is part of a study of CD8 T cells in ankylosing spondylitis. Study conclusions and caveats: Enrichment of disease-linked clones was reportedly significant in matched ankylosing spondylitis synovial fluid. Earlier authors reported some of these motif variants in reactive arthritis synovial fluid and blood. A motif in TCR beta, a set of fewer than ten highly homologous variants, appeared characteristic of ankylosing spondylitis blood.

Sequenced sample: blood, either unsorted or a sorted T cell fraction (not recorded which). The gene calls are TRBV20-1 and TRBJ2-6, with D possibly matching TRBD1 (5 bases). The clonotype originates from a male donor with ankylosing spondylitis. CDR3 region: CSARDLRAGANVLTF. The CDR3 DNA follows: TGCAGTGCTAGAGATCTCAGGGCTGGGGCCAACGTCCTGACTTTC.